The TCR beta chain described here comes from a study of T and B cells in COVID-19 patients. On the study more broadly: COVID-19 patients gave peripheral blood either during active infection or after recovery. Study outcomes and limitations: CD4+, regulatory T cell, CD8+ and sorted SARS-CoV-2-responsive or tetramer+ T cells were not yet sequenced.

BIOMED2 TRB-A/B primer pools were used in multiplex TRB PCR. From the multiplex PCR reads, TCRdb called clonotypes with MiXCR, one entry per CDR3 protein. This sample has 20,000 to 25,000 distinct CDR3 sequences, with more than 30% found just once. Blood genomic DNA input for TRB amplification was roughly 250-550 ng. V was cut by 2 bases and J by 7 bases, with 8 bases left in between. In germline, CDR1 is MNHNS, CDR2 SASEGT. CDR3 length: 13 amino acids. At least ten counts were recorded for this clonotype. Its antigen is not identified. This clonotype was sampled from a human donor who had recovered from COVID-19. The rearrangement uses TRBV6-1 and TRBJ2-2, with D maybe TRBD2 (5 bases). The sequenced sample consisted of blood. The CDR3 DNA reads as TGTGCCAGCAGTGAAAAGAGGGTCGGGGAGCTGTTTTTT. Translation gives CASSEKRVGELFF.